The text below deals with one T cell receptor beta chain. Clones were sequenced by immunoSEQ multiplex PCR, and TCRdb holds only the in-frame ones, with some missing. Here the sample spans about 500,000 clones, around 90% being singletons. This sample was taken from a study of blood T cell repertoires in COVID-19. V shed 5 bases and J 6 bases; nucleotides not matched to a gene: 9. The germline gives CDR1 SEHNR, CDR2 FQNEAQ (reference sequence). The CDR3 length is 15 residues. The chain links TRBV7-9 to TRBJ2-2, with 7 bases identical to TRBD2. This receptor was identified in a woman between 18 and 29 years old who had recovered from COVID-19. Sequenced material: PBMCs or T cells enriched from blood (not recorded which). For the CDR3, the DNA is TGTGCCAGCAGCCCCTGGGAGGGTAGGGCCGGGGAGCTGTTTTTT. As protein: CASSPWEGRAGELFF.